The TCR beta chain described here comes from a study of T-cell reconstitution after alpha-beta-depleted transplantation in children. Unique molecular identifiers were used to barcode this TCRbeta library. TCRdb recomputed calls from the PCR reads with MiXCR, one row per CDR3 protein. The table lists about 290,000 distinct CDR3 sequences, about a tenth of them singletons. The table lists this clonotype with many counts. This CDR3 spans 14 amino acids. Germline loops: CDR1 SGDLS, CDR2 YYNGEE. The V and J ends lost 0 bases and 5 bases respectively, with 9 bases between them. The sample consisted of PBMCs, taken before TCRalphabeta/CD19-depleted stem cell transplant. The TCR was taken from a boy in the first two years of life with acute myeloid leukemia, due to receive a stem cell transplant. The V call is TRBV9, the J call TRBJ2-1; possibly TRBD1 for D (6 bases). Here the CDR3 reads CASSVASGDNEQFF. CDR3 nucleotides: TGTGCCAGCAGCGTAGCTTCAGGGGACAATGAGCAGTTCTTC.